Here is one TCR beta chain with its context. Germline V CDR1 and CDR2: SGHKS, YYEKEE (reference sequence). CDR3 length: 12 amino acids. Trimming cost V 2 bases and J 6 bases, with 9 bases left between them. Repertoires were generated with immunoSEQ multiplex PCR, while TCRdb's copy carries only in-frame clones and drops some. The data hold approximately 110,000 clones, with about nine tenths observed a single time. The data were taken from a study of T cell responses to AZD1222 COVID-19 vaccine. Here the sequenced sample was peripheral blood, taken on day 0 of AZD1222 vaccination. This chain connects TRBV5-5 to TRBJ2-7, with a tentative D call TRBD2 (5 bases). The TCR sequence derives from an adult in good health. The CDR3 region has the DNA TGTGCCAGCAGCTTAACGGGGATCGAGCAGTACTTC. It yields the protein CASSLTGIEQYF.